This entry is about one TCR beta chain. These data are taken from a study of blood T cell repertoires in COVID-19. Study as a whole: Collection of acute and convalescent COVID-19 samples took place in the United States, Italy and Spain.

The protocol was immunoSEQ multiplex PCR, while the TCRdb copy is restricted to in-frame clones and leaves out a portion. The repertoire has approximately 59,000 clones, approximately 80% of them found once; the top ten carry 25% to 40%. The CDR3 contains 16 residues. CDR1 is LGHDT, CDR2 YNNKEL, per germline (reference sequence). V shed 3 bases and J 0 bases; nucleotides not matched to a gene: 5. The sequenced sample was peripheral blood. The chain has TRBV3-1 (or the pseudogene TRBV3-2) and TRBJ2-1; 7 bases agree with TRBD2. This clonotype originated in a man aged 60-69 years with COVID-19, enrolled during active disease. CDR3 sequence reads: CASSQLAASSYNEQFF. CDR3 DNA sequence: TGTGCCAGCAGCCAGCTAGCGGCGAGCTCCTACAATGAGCAGTTCTTC.